Here is one T cell receptor beta chain with its context. The antigen is not known. These data belong to a study of PD-L1 blockade in urothelial cancer. Study details: Bladder-origin urothelial cancer in males described about 85% of the 29 patients. A median approximately 150,000 T cells were found in blood samples. Study-level findings and limits: By 3 weeks, tumor-associated blood clones had expanded more in durable-benefit patients.

Germline CDR1 reads MNHNY; CDR2 reads SVGAGI (reference sequence). CDR3 size: 16 residues. Trimming removed 4 bases from V and 5 bases from J, with 17 bases in between. Synthetically made TCR analog templates were put into each PCR as spikes. Clones were sequenced by immunoSEQ multiplex PCR, and TCRdb holds only the in-frame ones, with some missing. The table lists 40,000 to 45,000 clones, roughly four fifths of them singletons. This chain uses TRBV6-6 with TRBJ2-2; D perhaps matches TRBD1 (5 bases). The TCR sequence derives from an older man with urothelial cancer. The sequencing here drew on PBMCs, taken around atezolizumab (anti-PD-L1) treatment. The CDR3 region is CASSSRGPGLTGELFF. Here the CDR3 DNA reads TGTGCCAGCAGTTCTAGGGGTCCAGGGCTTACCGGGGAGCTGTTTTTT.